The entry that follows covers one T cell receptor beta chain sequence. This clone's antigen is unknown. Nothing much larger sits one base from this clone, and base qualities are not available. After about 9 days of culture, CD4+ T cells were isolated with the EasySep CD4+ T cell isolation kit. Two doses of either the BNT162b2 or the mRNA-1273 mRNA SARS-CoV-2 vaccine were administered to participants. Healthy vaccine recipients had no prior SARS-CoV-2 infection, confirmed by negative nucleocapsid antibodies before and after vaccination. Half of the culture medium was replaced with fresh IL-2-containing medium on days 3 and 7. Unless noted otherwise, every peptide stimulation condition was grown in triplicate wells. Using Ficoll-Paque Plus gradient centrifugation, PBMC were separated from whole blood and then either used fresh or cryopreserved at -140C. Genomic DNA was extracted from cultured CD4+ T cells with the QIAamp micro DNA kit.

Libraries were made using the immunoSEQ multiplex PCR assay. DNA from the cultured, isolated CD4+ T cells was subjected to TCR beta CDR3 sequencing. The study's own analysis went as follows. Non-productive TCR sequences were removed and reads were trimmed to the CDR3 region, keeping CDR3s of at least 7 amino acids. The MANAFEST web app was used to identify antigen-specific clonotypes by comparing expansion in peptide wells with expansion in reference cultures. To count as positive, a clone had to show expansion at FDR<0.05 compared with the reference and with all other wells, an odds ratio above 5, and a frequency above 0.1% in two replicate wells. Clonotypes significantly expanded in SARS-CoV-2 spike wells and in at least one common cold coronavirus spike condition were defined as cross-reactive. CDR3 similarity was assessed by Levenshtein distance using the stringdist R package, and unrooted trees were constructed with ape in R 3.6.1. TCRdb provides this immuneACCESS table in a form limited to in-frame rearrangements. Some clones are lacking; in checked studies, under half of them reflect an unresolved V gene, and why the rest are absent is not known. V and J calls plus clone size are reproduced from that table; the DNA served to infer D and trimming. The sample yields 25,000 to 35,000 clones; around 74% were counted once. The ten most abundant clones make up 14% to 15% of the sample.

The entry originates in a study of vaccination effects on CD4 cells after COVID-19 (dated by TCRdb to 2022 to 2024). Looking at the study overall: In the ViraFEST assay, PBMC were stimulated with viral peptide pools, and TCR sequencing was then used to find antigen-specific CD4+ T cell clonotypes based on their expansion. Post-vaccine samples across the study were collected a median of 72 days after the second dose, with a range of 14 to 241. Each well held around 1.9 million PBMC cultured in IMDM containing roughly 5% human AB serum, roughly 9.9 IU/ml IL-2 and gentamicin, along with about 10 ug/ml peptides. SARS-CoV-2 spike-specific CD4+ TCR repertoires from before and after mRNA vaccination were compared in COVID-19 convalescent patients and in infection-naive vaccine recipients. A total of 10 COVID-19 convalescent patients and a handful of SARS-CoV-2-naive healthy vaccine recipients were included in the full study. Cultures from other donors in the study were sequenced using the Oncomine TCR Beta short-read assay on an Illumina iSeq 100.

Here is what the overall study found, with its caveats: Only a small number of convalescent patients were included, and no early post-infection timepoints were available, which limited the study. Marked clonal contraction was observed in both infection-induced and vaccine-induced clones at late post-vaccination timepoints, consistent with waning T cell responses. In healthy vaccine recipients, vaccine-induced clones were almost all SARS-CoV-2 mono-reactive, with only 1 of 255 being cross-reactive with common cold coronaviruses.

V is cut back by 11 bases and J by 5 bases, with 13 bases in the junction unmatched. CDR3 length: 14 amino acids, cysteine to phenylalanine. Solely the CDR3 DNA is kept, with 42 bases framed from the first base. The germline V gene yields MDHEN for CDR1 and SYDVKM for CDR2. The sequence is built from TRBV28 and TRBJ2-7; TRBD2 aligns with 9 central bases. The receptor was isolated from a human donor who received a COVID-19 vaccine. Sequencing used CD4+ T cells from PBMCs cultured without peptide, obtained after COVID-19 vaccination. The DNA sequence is TGTGCCGCCCGGGGGCTAGCGGGATACAACGAGCAGTACTTC. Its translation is CAARGLAGYNEQYF.